Listed below are T cell receptor beta chains from one sample, sequenced in a study of regulatory T cells in long-lasting Graves disease. TCRdb passed the multiplex PCR reads through MiXCR, listing each CDR3 protein once. This sample has approximately 350,000 distinct CDR3 sequences, with 10% to 15% found just once. These data also featured in a second study, about T cells in Graves' hyperthyroidism and ophthalmopathy.

The sample in question was peripheral blood mononuclear cells (PBMCs), obtained at new diagnosis, from a patient treated with antithyroid drugs. These receptors were taken from a woman aged 18-29 years with Graves disease. CDR3s include the opening cysteine and the closing phenylalanine or tryptophan. Fields, in order: V gene, clone size, D gene, J gene, CDR3 protein, CDR3 DNA. The D gene is left open where the match is weak. Size is stated as how often the clone was seen (once, few, many) or a class if it is expanded.

TRBV6-9	many	NA	TRBJ1-1	CASSYGGRADDFF	TGTGCCAGCAGTTACGGGGGACGGGCTGATGATTTCTTT
TRBV6-1	many	NA	TRBJ1-2	CASSEAYSKPNYGYTF	TGTGCCAGCAGTGAAGCGTACTCCAAGCCAAACTATGGCTACACCTTC
TRBV20-1	many	NA	TRBJ1-5	CSTSGGGNQPQHF	TGCAGTACGTCCGGAGGTGGGAATCAGCCCCAGCATTTT
TRBV24-1	many	NA	TRBJ2-2	CATRGAANTGELFF	TGTGCCACCAGAGGGGCAGCAAACACCGGGGAGCTGTTTTTT
TRBV7-2	many	NA	TRBJ2-1	CASSLGGRQGVNEQFF	TGTGCCAGCAGCTTAGGAGGGCGCCAGGGAGTCAATGAGCAGTTCTTC
TRBV27	few	TRBD2	TRBJ2-1	CASSPFALAANEQFF	TGTGCCAGCAGTCCCTTTGCACTAGCGGCAAATGAGCAGTTCTTC
TRBV12-3/TRBV12-4	many	NA	TRBJ1-1	CASSPPSTRLDAFF	TGTGCCAGCAGCCCCCCGTCCACTCGGCTGGACGCTTTCTTT
TRBV2	many	TRBD2	TRBJ2-1	CASMAGAIPEQFF	TGTGCCAGCATGGCGGGAGCCATCCCAGAGCAGTTCTTC
TRBV29-1	many	TRBD1	TRBJ1-1	CSVEDQGVVRAFF	TGCAGCGTTGAAGATCAGGGGGTGGTCAGAGCTTTCTTT
TRBV2	many	NA	TRBJ1-5	CASSEREGINQPQHF	TGTGCCAGCAGTGAAAGGGAGGGAATCAATCAGCCCCAGCATTTT
TRBV20-1	many	TRBD2	TRBJ2-3	CSAFGLARTDTQYF	TGCAGTGCCTTTGGACTAGCGCGCACAGATACGCAGTATTTT
TRBV19	few	NA	TRBJ2-2	CASTAGRLTGELFF	TGTGCCAGTACCGCCGGGCGTCTCACCGGGGAGCTGTTTTTT
TRBV5-6	few	TRBD1	TRBJ2-2	CASSLFDRANTGELFF	TGTGCCAGCAGCTTGTTCGACAGGGCGAACACCGGGGAGCTGTTTTTT
TRBV20-1	many	NA	TRBJ2-1	CSARDSNSYNEQFF	TGCAGTGCTAGGGACTCCAACTCCTACAATGAGCAGTTCTTC
TRBV6-5	many	NA	TRBJ1-4	CASSYLGEKLFF	TGTGCCAGCAGTTACCTGGGCGAAAAACTGTTTTTT
TRBV28	many	NA	TRBJ2-7	CASSFLQDLAYEQYF	TGTGCCAGCAGTTTCCTTCAGGATCTCGCCTACGAGCAGTACTTC